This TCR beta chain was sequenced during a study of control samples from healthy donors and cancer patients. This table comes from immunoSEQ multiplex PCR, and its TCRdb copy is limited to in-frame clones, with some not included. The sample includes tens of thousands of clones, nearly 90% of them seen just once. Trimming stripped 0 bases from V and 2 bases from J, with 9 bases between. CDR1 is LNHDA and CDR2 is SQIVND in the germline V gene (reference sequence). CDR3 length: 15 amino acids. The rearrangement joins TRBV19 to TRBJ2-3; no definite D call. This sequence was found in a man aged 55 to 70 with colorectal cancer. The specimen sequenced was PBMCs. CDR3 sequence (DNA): TGTGCCAGTAGTATAGACCCCGACAACACAGATACGCAGTATTTT. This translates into CASSIDPDNTDTQYF. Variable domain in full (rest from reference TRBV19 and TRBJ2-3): DGGITQSPKYLFRKEGQNVTLSCEQNLNHDAMYWYRQDPGQGLRLIYYSQIVNDFQKGDIAEGYSVSREKKESFPLTVTSAQKNPTAFYLCASSIDPDNTDTQYFGPGTRLTVL.